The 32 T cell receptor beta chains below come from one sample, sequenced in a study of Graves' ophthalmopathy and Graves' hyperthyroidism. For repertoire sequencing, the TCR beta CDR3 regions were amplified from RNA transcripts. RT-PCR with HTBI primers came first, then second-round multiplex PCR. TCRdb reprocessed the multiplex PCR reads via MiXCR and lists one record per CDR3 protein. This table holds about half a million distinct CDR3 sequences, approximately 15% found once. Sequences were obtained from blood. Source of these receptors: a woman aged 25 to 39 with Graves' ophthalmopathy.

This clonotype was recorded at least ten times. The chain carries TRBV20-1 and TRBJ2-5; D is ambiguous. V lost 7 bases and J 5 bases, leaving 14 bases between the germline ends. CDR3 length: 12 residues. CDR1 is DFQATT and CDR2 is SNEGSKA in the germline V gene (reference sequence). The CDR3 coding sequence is TGCAGTGTTGATGACGGGCTGGAGACCCAGTACTTC. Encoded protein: CSVDDGLETQYF.

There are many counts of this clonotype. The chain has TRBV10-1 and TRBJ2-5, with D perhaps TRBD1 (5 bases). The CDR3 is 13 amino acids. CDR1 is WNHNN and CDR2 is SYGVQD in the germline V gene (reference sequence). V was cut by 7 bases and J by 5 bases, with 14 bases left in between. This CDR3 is CASIRGAGETQYF. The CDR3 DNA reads TGCGCCAGCATTCGAGGCGCAGGGGAGACCCAGTACTTC.

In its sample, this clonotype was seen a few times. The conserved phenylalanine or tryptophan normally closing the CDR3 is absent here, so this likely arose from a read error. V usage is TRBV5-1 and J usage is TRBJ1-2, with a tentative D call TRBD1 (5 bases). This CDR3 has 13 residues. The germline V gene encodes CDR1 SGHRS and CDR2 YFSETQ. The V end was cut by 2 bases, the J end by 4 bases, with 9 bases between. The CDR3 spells CASSLVGLYGYTV. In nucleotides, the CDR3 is TGCGCCAGCAGCTTAGTGGGGCTCTATGGCTACACCGTC.

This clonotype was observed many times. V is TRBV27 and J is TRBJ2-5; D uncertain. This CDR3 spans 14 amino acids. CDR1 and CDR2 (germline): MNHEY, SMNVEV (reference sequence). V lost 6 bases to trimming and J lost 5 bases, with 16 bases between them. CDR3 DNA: TGTGCCAGCAGCAGACTTTTGGATCGGGAGACCCAGTACTTC. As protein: CASSRLLDRETQYF.

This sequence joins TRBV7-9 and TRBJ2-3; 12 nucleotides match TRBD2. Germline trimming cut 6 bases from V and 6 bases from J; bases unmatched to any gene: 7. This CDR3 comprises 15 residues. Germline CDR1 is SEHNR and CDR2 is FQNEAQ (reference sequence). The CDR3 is CASSPSTSGGDTQYF. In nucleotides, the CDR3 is TGTGCCAGCAGTCCCTCGACTAGCGGGGGCGATACGCAGTATTTT.

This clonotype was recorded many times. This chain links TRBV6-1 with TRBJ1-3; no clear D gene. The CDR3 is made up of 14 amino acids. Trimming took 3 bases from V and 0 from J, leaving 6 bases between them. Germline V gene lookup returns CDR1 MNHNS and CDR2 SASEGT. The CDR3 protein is CASSDGVSGNTIYF. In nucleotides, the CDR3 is TGTGCCAGCAGTGATGGTGTCTCTGGAAACACCATATATTTT.

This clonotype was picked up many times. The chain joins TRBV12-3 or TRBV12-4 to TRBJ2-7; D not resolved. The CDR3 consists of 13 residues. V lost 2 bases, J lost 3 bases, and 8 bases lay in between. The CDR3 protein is CASSLSGDYEQYF. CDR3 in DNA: TGTGCCAGCAGTTTATCTGGAGACTACGAGCAGTACTTC.

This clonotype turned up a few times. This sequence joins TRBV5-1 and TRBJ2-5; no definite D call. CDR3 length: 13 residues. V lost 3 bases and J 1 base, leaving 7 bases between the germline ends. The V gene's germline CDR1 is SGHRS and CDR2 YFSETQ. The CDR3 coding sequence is TGCGCCAGCAGCTCCCCAAGCCAAGAGACCCAGTACTTC. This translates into CASSSPSQETQYF.

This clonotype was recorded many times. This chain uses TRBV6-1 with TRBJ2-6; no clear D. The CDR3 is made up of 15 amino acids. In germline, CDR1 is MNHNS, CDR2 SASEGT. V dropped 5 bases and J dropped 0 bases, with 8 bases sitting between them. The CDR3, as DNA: TGTGCCAGCAGTCTCACAGCCTCTGGGGCCAACGTCCTGACTTTC. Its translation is CASSLTASGANVLTF.

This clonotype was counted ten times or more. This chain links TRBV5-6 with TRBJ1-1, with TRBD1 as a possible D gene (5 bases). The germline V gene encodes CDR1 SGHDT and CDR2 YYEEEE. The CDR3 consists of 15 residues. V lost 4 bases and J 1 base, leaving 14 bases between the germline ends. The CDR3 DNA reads TGTGCCAGCAGCCTGACCGGGACGGCGAACACTGAAGCTTTCTTT. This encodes CASSLTGTANTEAFF.

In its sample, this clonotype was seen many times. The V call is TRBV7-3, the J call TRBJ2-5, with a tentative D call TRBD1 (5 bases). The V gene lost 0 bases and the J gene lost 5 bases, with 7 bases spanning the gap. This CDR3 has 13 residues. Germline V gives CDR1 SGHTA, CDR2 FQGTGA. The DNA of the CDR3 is TGTGCCAGCAGCTTAACGGACATGGAGACCCAGTACTTC. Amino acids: CASSLTDMETQYF.

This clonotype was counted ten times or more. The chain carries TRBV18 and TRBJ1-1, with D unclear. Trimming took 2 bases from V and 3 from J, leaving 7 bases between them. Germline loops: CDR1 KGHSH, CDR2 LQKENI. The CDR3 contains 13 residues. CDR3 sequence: CASSPRVDTEAFF. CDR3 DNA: TGTGCCAGCTCACCAAGGGTCGACACTGAAGCTTTCTTT. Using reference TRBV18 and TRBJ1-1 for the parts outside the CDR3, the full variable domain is NAGVMQNPRHLVRRRGQEARLRCSPMKGHSHVYWYRQLPEEGLKFMVYLQKENIIDESGMPKERFSAEFPKEGPSILRIQQVVRGDSAAYFCASSPRVDTEAFFGQGTRLTVV.

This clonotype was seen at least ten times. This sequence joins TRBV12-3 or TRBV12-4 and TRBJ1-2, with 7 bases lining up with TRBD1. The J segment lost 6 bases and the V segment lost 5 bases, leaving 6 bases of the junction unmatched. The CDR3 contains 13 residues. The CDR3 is CASSVSQGDGYTF. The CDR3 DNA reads TGTGCCAGCAGTGTTTCCCAGGGGGATGGCTACACCTTC.

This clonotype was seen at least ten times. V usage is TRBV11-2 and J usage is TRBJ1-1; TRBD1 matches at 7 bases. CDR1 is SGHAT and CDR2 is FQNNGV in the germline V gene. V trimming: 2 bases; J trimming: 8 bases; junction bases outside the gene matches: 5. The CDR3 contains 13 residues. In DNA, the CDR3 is TGTGCCAGCAGCTTACGACAGGGTACCGAAGCTTTCTTT. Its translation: CASSLRQGTEAFF.

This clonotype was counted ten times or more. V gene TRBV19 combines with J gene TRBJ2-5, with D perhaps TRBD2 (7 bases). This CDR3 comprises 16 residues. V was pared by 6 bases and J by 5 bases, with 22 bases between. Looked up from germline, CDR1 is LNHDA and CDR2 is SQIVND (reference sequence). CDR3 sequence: CASRKVGGGAMETQYF. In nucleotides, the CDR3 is TGTGCCAGTAGAAAAGTAGGGGGAGGGGCGATGGAGACCCAGTACTTC.

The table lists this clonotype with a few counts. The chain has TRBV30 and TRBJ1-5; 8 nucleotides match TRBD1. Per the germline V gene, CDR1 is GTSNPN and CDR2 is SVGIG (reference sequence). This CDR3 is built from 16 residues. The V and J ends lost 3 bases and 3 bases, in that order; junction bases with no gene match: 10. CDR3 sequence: CAWSPRTGWNNQPQHF. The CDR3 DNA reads TGTGCCTGGAGCCCACGGACAGGGTGGAACAATCAGCCCCAGCATTTT.

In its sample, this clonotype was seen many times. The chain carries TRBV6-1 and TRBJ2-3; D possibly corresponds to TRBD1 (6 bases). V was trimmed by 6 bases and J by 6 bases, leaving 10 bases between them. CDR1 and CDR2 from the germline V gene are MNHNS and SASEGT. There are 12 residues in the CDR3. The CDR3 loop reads CASRSQGDTQYF. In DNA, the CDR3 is TGTGCCAGCAGGTCCCAGGGGGATACGCAGTATTTT.

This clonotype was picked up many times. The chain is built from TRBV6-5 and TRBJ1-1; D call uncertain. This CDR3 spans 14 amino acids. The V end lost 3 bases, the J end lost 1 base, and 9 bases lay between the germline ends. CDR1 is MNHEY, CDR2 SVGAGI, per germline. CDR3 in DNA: TGTGCCAGCAGTTATGCCTGGGGGAACACTGAAGCTTTCTTT. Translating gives CASSYAWGNTEAFF.

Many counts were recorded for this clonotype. The CDR3 coding sequence is TGTGCCAGCAGCTTATCCAGGGGGTCATACGAGCAGTACTTC. Its translation: CASSLSRGSYEQYF. The rearrangement uses TRBV7-6 and TRBJ2-7, with 7 bases lining up with TRBD1. The germline V gene has CDR1 SGHVS and CDR2 FNYEAQ. The CDR3 runs to 14 residues. V trimming: 2 bases; J trimming: 4 bases; junction bases outside the gene matches: 5.

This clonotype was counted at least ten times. The CDR3, as DNA: TGTGCCAGCAGAATGGACACTTCGGGCAATCAGCCCCAGCATTTT. This sequence encodes CASRMDTSGNQPQHF. The chain is built from TRBV6-1 and TRBJ1-5, with a weak D call TRBD1 (5 bases). Looked up from germline, CDR1 is MNHNS and CDR2 is SASEGT. The CDR3 sequence is 15 residues long. Trimming cost V 6 bases and J 2 bases, with 14 bases left between them.

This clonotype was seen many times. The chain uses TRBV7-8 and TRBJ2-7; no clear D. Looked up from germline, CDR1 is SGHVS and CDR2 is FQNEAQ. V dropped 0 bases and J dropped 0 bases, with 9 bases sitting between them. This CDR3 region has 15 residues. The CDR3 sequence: CASSLAAGSSYEQYF. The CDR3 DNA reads TGTGCCAGCAGCTTAGCTGCAGGTAGCTCCTACGAGCAGTACTTC. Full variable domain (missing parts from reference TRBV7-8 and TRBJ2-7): GAGVSQSPRYKVAKRGQDVALRCDPISGHVSLFWYQQALGQGPEFLTYFQNEAQLDKSGLPSDRFFAERPEGSVSTLKIQRTQQEDSAVYLCASSLAAGSSYEQYFGPGTRLTVT.

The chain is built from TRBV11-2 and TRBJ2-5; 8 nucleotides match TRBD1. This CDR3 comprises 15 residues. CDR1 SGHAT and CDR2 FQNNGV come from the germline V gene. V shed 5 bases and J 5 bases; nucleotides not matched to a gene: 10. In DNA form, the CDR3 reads TGTGCCAGCAGCCGGATCAGGGGGCCCGAGGAGACCCAGTACTTC. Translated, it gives CASSRIRGPEETQYF. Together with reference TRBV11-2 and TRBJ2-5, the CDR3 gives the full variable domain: EAGVAQSPRYKIIEKRQSVAFWCNPISGHATLYWYQQILGQGPKLLIQFQNNGVVDDSQLPKDRFSAERLKGVDSTLKIQPAKLEDSAVYLCASSRIRGPEETQYFGPGTRLLVL.

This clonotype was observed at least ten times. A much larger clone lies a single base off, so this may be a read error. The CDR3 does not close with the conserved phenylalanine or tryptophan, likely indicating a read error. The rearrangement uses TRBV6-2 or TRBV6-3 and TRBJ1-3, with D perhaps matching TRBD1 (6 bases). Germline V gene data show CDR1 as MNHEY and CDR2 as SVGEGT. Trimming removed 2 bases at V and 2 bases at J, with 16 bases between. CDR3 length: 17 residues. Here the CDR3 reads CASSYQKVGAAGNTIYL. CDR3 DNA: TGTGCCAGCAGTTACCAGAAGGTGGGGGCCGCTGGAAACACCATATATCTT.

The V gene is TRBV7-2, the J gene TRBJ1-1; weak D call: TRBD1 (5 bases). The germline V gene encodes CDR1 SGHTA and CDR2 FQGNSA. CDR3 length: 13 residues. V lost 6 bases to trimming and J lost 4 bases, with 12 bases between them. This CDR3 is CASSPRASTEAFF. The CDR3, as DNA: TGTGCCAGCAGTCCCAGGGCAAGCACTGAAGCTTTCTTT.

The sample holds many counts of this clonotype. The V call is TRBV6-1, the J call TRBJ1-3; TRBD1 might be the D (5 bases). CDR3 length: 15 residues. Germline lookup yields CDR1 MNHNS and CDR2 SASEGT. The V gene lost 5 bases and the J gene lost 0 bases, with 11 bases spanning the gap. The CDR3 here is CASSTRGTSGNTIYF. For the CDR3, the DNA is TGTGCCAGCAGTACGAGAGGGACCTCTGGAAACACCATATATTTT.

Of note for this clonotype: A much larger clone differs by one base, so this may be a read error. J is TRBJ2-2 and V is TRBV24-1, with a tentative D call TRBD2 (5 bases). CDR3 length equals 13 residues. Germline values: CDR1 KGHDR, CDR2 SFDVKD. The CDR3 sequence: CATSDWWAGELLF. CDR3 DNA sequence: TGTGCCACCAGTGATTGGTGGGCCGGGGAGCTGTTGTTT.

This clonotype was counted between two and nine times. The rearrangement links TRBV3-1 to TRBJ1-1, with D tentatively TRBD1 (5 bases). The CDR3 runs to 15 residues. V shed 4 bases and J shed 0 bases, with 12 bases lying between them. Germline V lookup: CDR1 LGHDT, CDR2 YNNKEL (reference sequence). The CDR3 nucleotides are TGTGCCAGCAGCCCCTTTAACAGGCTGAACACTGAAGCTTTCTTT. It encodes CASSPFNRLNTEAFF.

The CDR3: CASSLAGGFLDTEAFF. The CDR3 nucleotides read TGTGCCAGCAGTTTAGCGGGCGGGTTCCTGGACACTGAAGCTTTCTTT. This rearrangement joins TRBV12-3 or TRBV12-4 to TRBJ1-1; D unclear. The CDR3 loop spans 16 amino acids. The ends were cut back, 0 bases at V and 3 bases at J, with 14 bases in the middle.

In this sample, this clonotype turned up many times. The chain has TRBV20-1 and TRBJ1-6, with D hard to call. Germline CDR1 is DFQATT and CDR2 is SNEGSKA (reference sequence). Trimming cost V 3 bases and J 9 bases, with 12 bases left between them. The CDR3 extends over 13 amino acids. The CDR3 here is CSASTPSGSPLHF. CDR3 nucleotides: TGCAGTGCTAGTACCCCCTCGGGTTCACCCCTCCACTTT.

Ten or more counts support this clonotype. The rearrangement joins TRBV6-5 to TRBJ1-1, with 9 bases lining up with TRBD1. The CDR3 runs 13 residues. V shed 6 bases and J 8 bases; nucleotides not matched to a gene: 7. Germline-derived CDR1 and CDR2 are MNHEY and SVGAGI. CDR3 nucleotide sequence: TGTGCCAGCAGCCCTACTACAGGGGGCGAAGCTTTCTTT. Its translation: CASSPTTGGEAFF.

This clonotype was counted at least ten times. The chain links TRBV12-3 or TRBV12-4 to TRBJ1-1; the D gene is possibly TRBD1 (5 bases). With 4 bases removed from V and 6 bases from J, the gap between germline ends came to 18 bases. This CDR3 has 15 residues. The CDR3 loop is CASSSSGKGTAEAFF. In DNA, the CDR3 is TGTGCCAGCAGTTCATCCGGGAAGGGGACCGCTGAAGCTTTCTTT.

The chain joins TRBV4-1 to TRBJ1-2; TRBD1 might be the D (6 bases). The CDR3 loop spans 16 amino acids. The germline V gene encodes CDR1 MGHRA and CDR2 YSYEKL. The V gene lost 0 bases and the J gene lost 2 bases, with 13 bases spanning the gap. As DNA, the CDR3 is TGCGCCAGCAGCCAAGAAGTAGCCAGGGGAAACTATGGCTACACCTTC. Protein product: CASSQEVARGNYGYTF.